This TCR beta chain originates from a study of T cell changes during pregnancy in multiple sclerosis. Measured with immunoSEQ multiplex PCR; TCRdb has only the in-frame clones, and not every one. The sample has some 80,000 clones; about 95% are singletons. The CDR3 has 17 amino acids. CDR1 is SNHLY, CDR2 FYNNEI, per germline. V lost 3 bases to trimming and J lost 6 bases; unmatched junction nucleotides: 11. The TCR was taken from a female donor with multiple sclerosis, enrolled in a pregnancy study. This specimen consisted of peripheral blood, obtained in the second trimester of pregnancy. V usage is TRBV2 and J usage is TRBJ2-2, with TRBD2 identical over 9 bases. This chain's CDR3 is CASSEASGTQGAGELFF. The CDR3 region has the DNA TGTGCCAGCAGTGAGGCTAGCGGGACCCAGGGGGCCGGGGAGCTGTTTTTT. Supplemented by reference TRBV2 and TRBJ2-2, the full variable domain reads EPEVTQTPSHQVTQMGQEVILRCVPISNHLYFYWYRQILGQKVEFLVSFYNNEISEKSEIFDDQFSVERPDGSNFTLKIRSTKLEDSAMYFCASSEASGTQGAGELFFGEGSRLTVL.